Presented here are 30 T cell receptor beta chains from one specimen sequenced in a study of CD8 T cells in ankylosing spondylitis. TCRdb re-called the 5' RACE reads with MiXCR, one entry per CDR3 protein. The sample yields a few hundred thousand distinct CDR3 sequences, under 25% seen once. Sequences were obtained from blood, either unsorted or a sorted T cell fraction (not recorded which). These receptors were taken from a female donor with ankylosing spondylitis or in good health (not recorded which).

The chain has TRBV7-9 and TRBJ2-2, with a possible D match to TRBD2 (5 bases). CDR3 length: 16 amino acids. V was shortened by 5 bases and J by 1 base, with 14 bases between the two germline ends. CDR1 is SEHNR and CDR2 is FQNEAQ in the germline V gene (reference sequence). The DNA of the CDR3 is TGTGCCAGCAGCCTTTCCGGACTGTTGAACACCGGGGAGCTGTTTTTT. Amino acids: CASSLSGLLNTGELFF.

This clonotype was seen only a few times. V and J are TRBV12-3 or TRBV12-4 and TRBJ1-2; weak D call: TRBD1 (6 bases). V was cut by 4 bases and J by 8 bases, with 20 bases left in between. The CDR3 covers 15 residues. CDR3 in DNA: TGTGCCAGCAGTTCCTACACAGGGTATTCGGAGGGCTACACCTTC. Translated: CASSSYTGYSEGYTF.

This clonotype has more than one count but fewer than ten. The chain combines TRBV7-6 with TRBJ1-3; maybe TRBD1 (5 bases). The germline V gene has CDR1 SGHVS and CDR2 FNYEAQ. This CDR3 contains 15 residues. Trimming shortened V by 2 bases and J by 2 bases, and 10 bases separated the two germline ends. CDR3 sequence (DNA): TGTGCCAGCAGCTTATCAGGGAGAACTGGAAACACCATATATTTT. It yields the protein CASSLSGRTGNTIYF.

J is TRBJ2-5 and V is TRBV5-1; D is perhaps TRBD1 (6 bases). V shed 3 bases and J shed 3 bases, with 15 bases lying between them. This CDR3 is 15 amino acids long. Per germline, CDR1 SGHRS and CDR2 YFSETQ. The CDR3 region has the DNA TGCGCCAGCAGCTCCCTTTCAGGGGCAGAAGAGACCCAGTACTTC. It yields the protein CASSSLSGAEETQYF.

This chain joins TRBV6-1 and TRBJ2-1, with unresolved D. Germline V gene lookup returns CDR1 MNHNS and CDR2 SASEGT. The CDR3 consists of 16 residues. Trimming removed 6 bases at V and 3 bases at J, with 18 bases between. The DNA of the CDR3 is TGTGCCAGCAGCCGAGTCGCGAATAGGCTCTACAATGAGCAGTTCTTC. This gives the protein CASSRVANRLYNEQFF.

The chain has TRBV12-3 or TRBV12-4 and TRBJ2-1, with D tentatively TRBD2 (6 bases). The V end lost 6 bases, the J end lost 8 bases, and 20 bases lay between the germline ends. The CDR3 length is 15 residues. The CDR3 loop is CASRTGTRGLDEQFF. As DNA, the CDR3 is TGTGCCAGCAGGACCGGGACTCGGGGCCTGGATGAGCAGTTCTTC.

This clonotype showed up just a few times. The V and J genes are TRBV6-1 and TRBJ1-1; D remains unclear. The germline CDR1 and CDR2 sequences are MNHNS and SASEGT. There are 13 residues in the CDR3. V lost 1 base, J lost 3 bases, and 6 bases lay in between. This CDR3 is CASSEEGYTEAFF. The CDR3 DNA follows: TGTGCCAGCAGTGAAGAGGGATACACTGAAGCTTTCTTT.

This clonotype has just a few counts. CDR3 bases: TGTGCCAGCAGCCAAGATGAGCCCAGGGGGCCGGGAGGGGAGACCCAGTACTTC. Protein sequence: CASSQDEPRGPGGETQYF. The rearrangement links TRBV4-2 to TRBJ2-5; tentatively, D is TRBD1 or TRBD2 (8 bases each). Deletions cut 0 bases from V and 5 bases from J, with 22 bases between. Germline CDR1 LGHNA, CDR2 YNFKEQ. The CDR3 totals 18 residues.

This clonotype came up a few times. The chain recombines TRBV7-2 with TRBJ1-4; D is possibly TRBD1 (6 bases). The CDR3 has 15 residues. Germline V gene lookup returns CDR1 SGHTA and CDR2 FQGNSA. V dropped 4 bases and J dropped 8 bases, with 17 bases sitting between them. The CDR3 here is CASSSYREAGEKLFF. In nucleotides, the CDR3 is TGTGCCAGCAGCTCGTACAGGGAAGCAGGAGAAAAACTGTTTTTT. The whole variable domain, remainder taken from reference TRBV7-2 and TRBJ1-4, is GAGVSQSPSNKVTEKGKDVELRCDPISGHTALYWYRQSLGQGLEFLIYFQGNSAPDKSGLPSDRFSAERTGGSVSTLTIQRTQQEDSAVYLCASSSYREAGEKLFFGSGTQLSVL.

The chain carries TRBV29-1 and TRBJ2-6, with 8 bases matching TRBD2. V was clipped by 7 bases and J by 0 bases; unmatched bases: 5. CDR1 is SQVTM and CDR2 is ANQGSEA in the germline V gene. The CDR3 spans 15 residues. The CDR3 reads CSAGGGTSGANVLTF. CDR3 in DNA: TGCAGCGCGGGAGGGGGGACCTCTGGGGCCAACGTCCTGACTTTC.

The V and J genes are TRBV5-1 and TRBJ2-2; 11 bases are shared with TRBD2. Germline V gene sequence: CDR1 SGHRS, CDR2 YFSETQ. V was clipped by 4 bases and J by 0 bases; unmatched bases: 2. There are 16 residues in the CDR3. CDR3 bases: TGCGCCAGCAGCCCGACTAGCGGGGCGAACACCGGGGAGCTGTTTTTT. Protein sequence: CASSPTSGANTGELFF.

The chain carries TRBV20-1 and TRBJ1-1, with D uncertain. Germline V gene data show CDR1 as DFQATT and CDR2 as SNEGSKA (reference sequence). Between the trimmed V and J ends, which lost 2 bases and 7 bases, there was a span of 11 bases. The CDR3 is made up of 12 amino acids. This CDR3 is CSARTDGGEAFF. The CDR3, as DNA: TGCAGTGCTAGAACGGATGGCGGTGAAGCTTTCTTT.

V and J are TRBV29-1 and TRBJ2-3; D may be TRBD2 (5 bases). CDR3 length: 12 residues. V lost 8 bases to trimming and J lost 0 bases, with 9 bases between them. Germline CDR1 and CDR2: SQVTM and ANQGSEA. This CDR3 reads CSLRGSTDTQYF. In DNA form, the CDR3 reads TGCAGCCTGAGAGGGAGCACAGATACGCAGTATTTT.

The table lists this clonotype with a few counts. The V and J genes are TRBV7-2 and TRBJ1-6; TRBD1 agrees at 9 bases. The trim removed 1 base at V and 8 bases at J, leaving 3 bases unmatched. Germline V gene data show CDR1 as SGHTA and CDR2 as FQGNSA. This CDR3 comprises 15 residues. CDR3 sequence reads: CASSLGDRVDSPLHF. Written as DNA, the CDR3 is TGTGCCAGCAGCTTAGGGGACAGGGTTGATTCACCCCTCCACTTT.

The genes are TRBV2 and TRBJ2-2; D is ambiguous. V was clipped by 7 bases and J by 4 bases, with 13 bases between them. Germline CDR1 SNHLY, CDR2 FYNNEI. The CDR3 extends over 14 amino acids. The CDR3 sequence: CASTMTSGTGELFF. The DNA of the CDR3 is TGTGCCAGCACGATGACTTCAGGCACCGGGGAGCTGTTTTTT.

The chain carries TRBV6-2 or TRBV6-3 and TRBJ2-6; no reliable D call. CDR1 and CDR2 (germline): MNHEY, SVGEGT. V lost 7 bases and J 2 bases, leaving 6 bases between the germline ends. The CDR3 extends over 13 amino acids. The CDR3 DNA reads TGTGCCAGCAAGGGTACTGGGGCCAACGTCCTGACTTTC. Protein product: CASKGTGANVLTF.

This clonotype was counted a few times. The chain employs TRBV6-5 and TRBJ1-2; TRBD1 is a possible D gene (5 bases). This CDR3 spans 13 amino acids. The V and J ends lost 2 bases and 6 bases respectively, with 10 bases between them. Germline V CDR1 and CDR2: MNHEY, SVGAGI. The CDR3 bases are TGTGCCAGCAGTTACAGGGGACCCCATGGCTACACCTTC. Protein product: CASSYRGPHGYTF.

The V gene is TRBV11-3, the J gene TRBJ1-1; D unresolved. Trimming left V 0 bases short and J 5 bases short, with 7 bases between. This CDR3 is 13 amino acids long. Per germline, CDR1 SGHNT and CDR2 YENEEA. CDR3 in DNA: TGTGCCAGCAGCTTAGATCAAGTGACTGAAGCTTTCTTT. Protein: CASSLDQVTEAFF.

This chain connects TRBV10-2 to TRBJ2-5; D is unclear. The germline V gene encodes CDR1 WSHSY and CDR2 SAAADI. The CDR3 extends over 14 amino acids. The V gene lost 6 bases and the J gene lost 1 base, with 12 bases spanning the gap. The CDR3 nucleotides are TGCGCCAGCAGCGTTGTAGGAAGCCAAGAGACCCAGTACTTC. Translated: CASSVVGSQETQYF.

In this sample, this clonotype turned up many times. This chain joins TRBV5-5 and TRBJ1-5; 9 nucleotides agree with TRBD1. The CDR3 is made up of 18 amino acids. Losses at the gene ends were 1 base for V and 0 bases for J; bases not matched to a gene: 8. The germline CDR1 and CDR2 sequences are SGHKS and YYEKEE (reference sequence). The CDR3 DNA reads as TGTGCCAGCAGCTTGACAGGGGGCATACTGGCTAGCAATCAGCCCCAGCATTTT. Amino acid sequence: CASSLTGGILASNQPQHF.

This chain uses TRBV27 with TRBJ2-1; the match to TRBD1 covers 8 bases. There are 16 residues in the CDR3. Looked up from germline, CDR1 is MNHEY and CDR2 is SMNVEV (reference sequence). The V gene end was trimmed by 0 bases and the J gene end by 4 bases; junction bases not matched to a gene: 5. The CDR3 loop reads CASSLSRDRKYNEQFF. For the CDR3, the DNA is TGTGCCAGCAGTTTATCCCGGGACAGGAAGTACAATGAGCAGTTCTTC.

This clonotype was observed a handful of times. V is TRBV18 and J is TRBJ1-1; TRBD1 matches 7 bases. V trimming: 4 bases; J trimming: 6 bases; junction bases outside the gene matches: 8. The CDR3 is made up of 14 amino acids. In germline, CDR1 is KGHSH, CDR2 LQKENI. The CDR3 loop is CASSQGAFGPEAFF. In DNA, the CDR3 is TGTGCCAGCTCACAGGGGGCCTTCGGTCCTGAAGCTTTCTTT.

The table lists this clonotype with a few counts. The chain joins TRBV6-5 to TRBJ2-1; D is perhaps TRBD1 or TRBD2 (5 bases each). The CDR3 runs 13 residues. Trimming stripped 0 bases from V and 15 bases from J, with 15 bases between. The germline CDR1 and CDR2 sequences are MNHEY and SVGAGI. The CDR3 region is CASSYSGAGKRFF. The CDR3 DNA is TGTGCCAGCAGTTACTCCGGGGCAGGGAAGCGGTTCTTC.

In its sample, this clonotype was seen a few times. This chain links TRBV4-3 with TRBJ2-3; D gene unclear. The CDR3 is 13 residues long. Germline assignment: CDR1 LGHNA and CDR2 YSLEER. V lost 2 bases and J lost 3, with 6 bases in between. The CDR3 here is CASSQTQTDTQYF. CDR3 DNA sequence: TGCGCCAGCAGCCAAACTCAAACAGATACGCAGTATTTT.

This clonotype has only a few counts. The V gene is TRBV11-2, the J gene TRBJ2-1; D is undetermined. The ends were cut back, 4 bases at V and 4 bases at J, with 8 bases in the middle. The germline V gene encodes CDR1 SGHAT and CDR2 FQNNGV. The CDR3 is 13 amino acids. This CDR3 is CASSSEVYNEQFF. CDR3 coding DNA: TGTGCCAGCAGCTCCGAGGTTTACAATGAGCAGTTCTTC.

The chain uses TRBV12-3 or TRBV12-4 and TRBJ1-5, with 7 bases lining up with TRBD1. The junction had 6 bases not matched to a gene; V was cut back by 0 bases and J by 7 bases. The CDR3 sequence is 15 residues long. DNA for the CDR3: TGTGCCAGCAGTTTAGCGCTAGGACAGGTACAGCCCCAGCATTTT. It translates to CASSLALGQVQPQHF.

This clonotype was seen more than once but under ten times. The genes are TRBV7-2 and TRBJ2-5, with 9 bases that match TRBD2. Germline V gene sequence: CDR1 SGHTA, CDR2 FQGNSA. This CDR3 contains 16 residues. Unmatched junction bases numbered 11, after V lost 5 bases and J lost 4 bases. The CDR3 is CASSATGAGGRETQYF. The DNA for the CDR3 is TGTGCCAGCAGCGCCACGGGCGCGGGAGGGCGAGAGACCCAGTACTTC.

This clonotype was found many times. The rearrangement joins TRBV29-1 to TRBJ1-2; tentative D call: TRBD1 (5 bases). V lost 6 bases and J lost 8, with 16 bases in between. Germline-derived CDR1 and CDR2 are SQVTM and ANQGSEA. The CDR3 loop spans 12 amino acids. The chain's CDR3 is CSVGGEGSGYTF. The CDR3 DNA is TGCAGCGTCGGGGGAGAGGGATCCGGCTACACCTTC.

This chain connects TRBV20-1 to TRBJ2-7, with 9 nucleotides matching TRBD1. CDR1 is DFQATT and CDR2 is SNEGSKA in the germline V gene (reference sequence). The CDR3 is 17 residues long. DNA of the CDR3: TGCAGCTCTAGAGATCCACAGACAGGGGGAAATATCCACGAGCAGTACTTC. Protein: CSSRDPQTGGNIHEQYF.

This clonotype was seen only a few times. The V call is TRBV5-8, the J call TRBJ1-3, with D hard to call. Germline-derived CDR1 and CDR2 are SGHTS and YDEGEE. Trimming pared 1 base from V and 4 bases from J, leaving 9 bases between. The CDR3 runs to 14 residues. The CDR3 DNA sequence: TGTGCCAGCAGCTTGTCGGGGTTCGGAAACACCATATATTTT. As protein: CASSLSGFGNTIYF.